These 26 T cell receptor beta chains originate from one sample sequenced in a study of blood T cell repertoires in COVID-19. TCRdb's table, derived via immunoSEQ multiplex PCR, lists solely in-frame clones and lacks some. This sample carries over 110,000 clones, roughly 88% of them seen once, and the ten largest clones take about 1.7%. Sequencing used peripheral blood. All receptors come from a man in his 70s with acute or convalescent COVID-19.

The chain joins TRBV7-3 to TRBJ1-1; 10 bases map to TRBD1. Germline V gene data show CDR1 as SGHTA and CDR2 as FQGTGA. V shed 4 bases and J 3 bases; nucleotides not matched to a gene: 2. The CDR3 runs to 14 residues. CDR3 protein: CASSSGQGHTEAFF. In DNA form, the CDR3 reads TGTGCCAGCAGCTCGGGACAGGGGCACACTGAAGCTTTCTTT. The variable domain in full, completed from reference TRBV7-3 and TRBJ1-1, reads GAGVSQTPSNKVTEKGKYVELRCDPISGHTALYWYRQSLGQGPEFLIYFQGTGAADDSGLPNDRFFAVRPEGSVSTLKIQRTERGDSAVYLCASSSGQGHTEAFFGQGTRLTVV.

The chain has TRBV5-1 and TRBJ2-5, with 10 bases that match TRBD1. Unmatched junction bases numbered 3, after V lost 3 bases and J lost 4 bases. This CDR3 contains 14 residues. Germline loops: CDR1 SGHRS, CDR2 YFSETQ. CDR3 region: CASSSGTGAETQYF. CDR3 nucleotides: TGCGCCAGCAGCTCCGGGACAGGGGCAGAGACCCAGTACTTC. Supplemented by reference TRBV5-1 and TRBJ2-5, the full variable domain reads KAGVTQTPRYLIKTRGQQVTLSCSPISGHRSVSWYQQTPGQGLQFLFEYFSETQRNKGNFPGRFSGRQFSNSRSEMNVSTLELGDSALYLCASSSGTGAETQYFGPGTRLLVL.

The genes are TRBV30 and TRBJ2-3; 7 positions match TRBD1. The CDR3 totals 16 residues. Unmatched junction bases numbered 10, after V lost 4 bases and J lost 0 bases. Germline CDR1 is GTSNPN and CDR2 is SVGIG (reference sequence). CDR3 sequence (DNA): TGTGCCTGGACCCCCTGGGGGACAGCTAGCACAGATACGCAGTATTTT. It is translated as CAWTPWGTASTDTQYF.

The chain has TRBV28 and TRBJ1-2; 7 bases line up with TRBD1. Germline values: CDR1 MDHEN, CDR2 SYDVKM. The CDR3 spans 15 residues. Trimming removed 6 bases from V and 4 bases from J; junction bases left unmatched: 11. CDR3 residues: CASSPRDRLTYGYTF. Written as DNA, the CDR3 is TGTGCCAGCAGCCCCAGGGACAGACTAACCTATGGCTACACCTTC.

This rearrangement joins TRBV13 to TRBJ2-7; 9 bases map to TRBD1. V was pared by 5 bases and J by 4 bases, with 6 bases of the junction left unmatched. The CDR3 has 14 amino acids. CDR1 is PRHDT and CDR2 is FYEKMQ in the germline V gene (reference sequence). The CDR3 loop reads CASSGSGQGYEQYF. The CDR3 DNA follows: TGTGCCAGCAGCGGATCGGGACAGGGTTACGAGCAGTACTTC.

The chain links TRBV27 to TRBJ2-5; D unresolved. The germline CDR1 and CDR2 sequences are MNHEY and SMNVEV (reference sequence). The V and J ends lost 5 bases and 1 base respectively, with 5 bases between them. CDR3 length: 12 amino acids. The CDR3 region is CASSNIQETQYF. The CDR3, as DNA: TGTGCCAGCAGTAATATCCAAGAGACCCAGTACTTC.

The CDR3 DNA reads TGCGCCAGCAGGGCGACTCAAGAGACCCAGTACTTC. Translation gives CASRATQETQYF. The rearrangement joins TRBV10-2 to TRBJ2-5, with D hard to call. The CDR3 length is 12 residues. Deletions cut 6 bases from V and 2 bases from J, with 7 bases between. CDR1 is WSHSY and CDR2 is SAAADI in the germline V gene.

This clone showed up just once. CDR3 in amino acids: CASSLFPSGRSNEQFF. Here the CDR3 DNA reads TGCGCCAGCAGCTTGTTCCCTAGCGGGAGAAGCAATGAGCAGTTCTTC. The V call is TRBV5-1, the J call TRBJ2-1; 10 nucleotides agree with TRBD2. This CDR3 region has 16 residues. V lost 1 base, J lost 6 bases, and 7 bases stayed unmatched. In germline, CDR1 is SGHRS, CDR2 YFSETQ. The full variable domain, rest sourced from reference TRBV5-1 and TRBJ2-1, is KAGVTQTPRYLIKTRGQQVTLSCSPISGHRSVSWYQQTPGQGLQFLFEYFSETQRNKGNFPGRFSGRQFSNSRSEMNVSTLELGDSALYLCASSLFPSGRSNEQFFGPGTRLTVL.

J is TRBJ1-6 and V is TRBV6-5; no clear D. This CDR3 has 15 amino acids. Germline assignment: CDR1 MNHEY and CDR2 SVGAGI. V dropped 6 bases and J dropped 9 bases, with 18 bases sitting between them. CDR3 protein: CASSPEELPSSPLHF. The CDR3 bases are TGTGCCAGCAGCCCCGAGGAGCTACCTAGTTCACCCCTCCACTTT.

The chain has TRBV10-2 and TRBJ1-3; 7 bases agree with TRBD1. The CDR3 is 17 residues long. CDR1 and CDR2 from the germline V gene are WSHSY and SAAADI. Losses at the gene ends were 2 bases for V and 0 bases for J; bases not matched to a gene: 7. CDR3: CASSEGGTASSGNTIYF. CDR3 in DNA: TGCGCCAGCAGTGAGGGAGGGACAGCCTCCTCTGGAAACACCATATATTTT.

This clone appeared a few times. The chain carries TRBV28 and TRBJ1-2, with TRBD1 matching over 10 bases. J lost 0 bases, V lost 8 bases, and 3 bases had no gene match. Germline assignment: CDR1 MDHEN and CDR2 SYDVKM. The CDR3 has 14 residues. The CDR3 DNA follows: TGTGCCAGCGCAGGACAGGGGGCTAACTATGGCTACACCTTC. It translates to CASAGQGANYGYTF.

The gene calls are TRBV19 and TRBJ1-2, with 7 bases fitting TRBD1. The CDR3 is made up of 13 amino acids. Germline assignment: CDR1 LNHDA and CDR2 SQIVND (reference sequence). J lost 2 bases, V lost 7 bases, and 4 bases had no gene match. Here the CDR3 reads CASTRGQNYGYTF. The CDR3 DNA is TGTGCCAGTACCAGGGGACAGAACTATGGCTACACCTTC.

This clone was counted a few times. This chain uses TRBV5-8 with TRBJ1-6; no clear D gene. V lost 0 bases and J 6 bases, leaving 7 bases between the germline ends. The V gene's germline CDR1 is SGHTS and CDR2 YDEGEE. The CDR3 consists of 14 residues. The CDR3 sequence is CASSLDNPNSPLHF. The CDR3 DNA follows: TGTGCCAGCAGCTTGGACAATCCTAATTCACCCCTCCACTTT. The full variable domain, rest sourced from reference TRBV5-8 and TRBJ1-6, is EAGVTQSPTHLIKTRGQQATLRCSPISGHTSVYWYQQALGLGLQFLLWYDEGEERNRGNFPPRFSGRQFPNYSSELNVNALELEDSALYLCASSLDNPNSPLHFGNGTRLTVT.

This chain joins TRBV28 and TRBJ2-5, with D possibly matching TRBD2 (5 bases). This CDR3 is 15 amino acids long. Germline CDR1 reads MDHEN; CDR2 reads SYDVKM. The V and J ends lost 2 bases and 4 bases respectively, with 14 bases between them. CDR3 sequence reads: CASSLNPSAGETQYF. CDR3 in DNA: TGTGCCAGCAGTTTAAACCCCTCTGCGGGAGAGACCCAGTACTTC.

This chain joins TRBV24-1 and TRBJ2-1; 8 bases are a match to TRBD2. The CDR3 has 18 amino acids. The V and J ends lost 3 bases and 5 bases, in that order; junction bases with no gene match: 14. Germline loops: CDR1 KGHDR, CDR2 SFDVKD. CDR3 sequence: CATSDPTGAGGANNEQFF. The CDR3, as DNA: TGTGCCACCAGTGATCCGACGGGCGCGGGAGGTGCCAACAATGAGCAGTTCTTC.

The V gene is TRBV27, the J gene TRBJ2-5, with TRBD1 matching over 8 bases. CDR1 and CDR2 (germline): MNHEY, SMNVEV (reference sequence). The CDR3 extends over 15 amino acids. V shed 5 bases, J shed 5 bases, and the junction held 10 bases outside the gene matches. The chain's CDR3 is CASSHGTGHGETQYF. Here the CDR3 DNA reads TGTGCCAGCAGTCACGGGACAGGACATGGGGAGACCCAGTACTTC.

The chain joins TRBV11-2 to TRBJ2-7; tentatively, D is TRBD1 (5 bases). The CDR3 has 13 amino acids. The germline CDR1 and CDR2 sequences are SGHAT and FQNNGV. V was pared by 0 bases and J by 4 bases, with 7 bases between. The CDR3 reads CASSLDQGYEQYF. As DNA, the CDR3 is TGTGCCAGCAGCTTAGATCAGGGTTACGAGCAGTACTTC. Drawing the rest from reference TRBV11-2 and TRBJ2-7, the complete variable domain is EAGVAQSPRYKIIEKRQSVAFWCNPISGHATLYWYQQILGQGPKLLIQFQNNGVVDDSQLPKDRFSAERLKGVDSTLKIQPAKLEDSAVYLCASSLDQGYEQYFGPGTRLTVT.

The rearrangement links TRBV13 to TRBJ1-4, with TRBD1 matching 7 bases. Germline V CDR1 and CDR2: PRHDT, FYEKMQ (reference sequence). Trimming removed 5 bases from V and 7 bases from J; junction bases left unmatched: 4. There are 13 residues in the CDR3. The CDR3 is CASSLQGIEKLFF. In DNA form, the CDR3 reads TGTGCCAGCAGCCTACAGGGGATTGAAAAACTGTTTTTT.

The gene calls are TRBV28 and TRBJ2-7, with 9 positions matching TRBD1. Germline V CDR1 and CDR2: MDHEN, SYDVKM. The J segment lost 3 bases and the V segment lost 2 bases, leaving 2 bases of the junction unmatched. The CDR3 length is 14 residues. This CDR3 reads CASSLGTGLYEQYF. The CDR3 coding sequence is TGTGCCAGCAGTTTAGGGACAGGGCTCTACGAGCAGTACTTC. Based on the CDR3 plus reference TRBV28 and TRBJ2-7, the full variable domain is DVKVTQSSRYLVKRTGEKVFLECVQDMDHENMFWYRQDPGLGLRLIYFSYDVKMKEKGDIPEGYSVSREKKERFSLILESASTNQTSMYLCASSLGTGLYEQYFGPGTRLTVT.

This chain links TRBV11-2 with TRBJ2-6, with D unclear. The CDR3 runs 16 residues. CDR1 is SGHAT and CDR2 is FQNNGV in the germline V gene. Between the trimmed V and J ends, which lost 1 base and 3 bases, there was a span of 10 bases. The CDR3 nucleotides are TGTGCCAGCAGCTTAGTATCGACAAGTGGGGCCAACGTCCTGACTTTC. Protein product: CASSLVSTSGANVLTF. Based on the CDR3 plus reference TRBV11-2 and TRBJ2-6, the full variable domain is EAGVAQSPRYKIIEKRQSVAFWCNPISGHATLYWYQQILGQGPKLLIQFQNNGVVDDSQLPKDRFSAERLKGVDSTLKIQPAKLEDSAVYLCASSLVSTSGANVLTFGAGSRLTVL.

The chain is built from TRBV27 and TRBJ1-5; D gene unclear. Germline lookup yields CDR1 MNHEY and CDR2 SMNVEV (reference sequence). Trimming left V 4 bases short and J 7 bases short, with 14 bases between. The CDR3 runs 14 residues. CDR3 nucleotides: TGTGCCAGCAGTTCATTACAGCAAAACCAGCCCCAGCATTTT. Protein product: CASSSLQQNQPQHF.

The gene calls are TRBV19 and TRBJ2-1; D gene ambiguous. With 5 bases removed from V and 1 base from J, the gap between germline ends came to 12 bases. CDR3 length equals 15 residues. CDR1 is LNHDA and CDR2 is SQIVND in the germline V gene (reference sequence). The CDR3 DNA is TGTGCCAGTAGTGTGGCCCCAGCGTCCTACAATGAGCAGTTCTTC. This gives the protein CASSVAPASYNEQFF.

This rearrangement joins TRBV4-1 to TRBJ2-1, with 10 bases matching TRBD1. CDR3 size: 15 residues. V gave up 6 bases and J gave up 7 bases; unmatched junction bases: 9. Looked up from germline, CDR1 is MGHRA and CDR2 is YSYEKL. DNA of the CDR3: TGCGCCAGCAGGCAAACCGGGACAGGGGTTAATGAGCAGTTCTTC. It translates to CASRQTGTGVNEQFF.

The J gene is TRBJ2-1, the V gene TRBV5-4, with 9 bases that match TRBD2. Germline CDR1 SGHNT, CDR2 YYREEE (reference sequence). With V trimmed by 2 bases and J by 6 bases, 6 bases remained unmatched. CDR3 length: 15 amino acids. The CDR3 region is CASSFKREVGNEQFF. The DNA for the CDR3 is TGTGCCAGCAGCTTCAAGCGGGAGGTCGGCAATGAGCAGTTCTTC.

This sequence joins TRBV28 and TRBJ2-6; 7 bases align to TRBD1. CDR3 length: 15 amino acids. J gave up 13 bases and V 7 bases, and 16 bases lay outside the gene matches. CDR1 is MDHEN and CDR2 is SYDVKM in the germline V gene. The chain's CDR3 is CASTPHADRAGVLTF. Here the CDR3 DNA reads TGTGCCAGCACTCCCCATGCCGACAGGGCCGGGGTCCTGACTTTC.

V is TRBV18 and J is TRBJ2-1, with 9 bases matching TRBD2. The CDR3 is made up of 14 amino acids. Germline lookup yields CDR1 KGHSH and CDR2 LQKENI. With 3 bases clipped from V and 7 bases from J, the junction kept 4 bases outside the gene matches. The CDR3 region has the DNA TGTGCCAGCTCACCCGGCGGGAGGGGGAATGAGCAGTTCTTC. Its protein product is CASSPGGRGNEQFF.